This T cell receptor (beta chain) stems from a study of Ad26.COV2.S vaccination and SARS-CoV-2 variants. Study-level background: Dosing was one shot or two shots 56 days apart. Study-level results: After vaccination, substantial breadth of spike-specific CD8+ and CD4+ responses was reported.

The protocol was immunoSEQ multiplex PCR, while the TCRdb copy is restricted to in-frame clones and leaves out a portion. This table holds 430,000 or so clones, roughly nine tenths found once. Comment on this clone: Its antigen is not identified.

CDR3 length: 14 amino acids. Trimming left V 5 bases short and J 3 bases short, with 13 bases between. CDR1 SEHNR and CDR2 FQNEAQ come from the germline V gene (reference sequence). Noted treatment: over 15 received Ad26.COV2.S at low or high dose, single or two shots; a few received placebo; per-sample allocation not given. Samples came from day 63 after the first vaccine or placebo injection. Boston supplied an adult donor aged 18-55 years. An Ad26 vector expressing Wuhan-strain SARS-CoV-2 spike constituted the vaccine. The receptor's source is a person between 18 and 65 years old who received the Ad26.COV2.S COVID-19 vaccine or a placebo. V usage is TRBV7-9 and J usage is TRBJ1-1; tentatively, D is TRBD1 (5 bases). This material consisted of peripheral blood, taken in a trial of Ad26.COV2.S vaccine versus placebo. DNA of the CDR3: TGTGCCAGCAGCCTGCAGGGTGCGGACACTGAAGCTTTCTTT. Its translation is CASSLQGADTEAFF.